Listed below are T cell receptor beta chains from one sample, sequenced in a study of CD8 T cells in ankylosing spondylitis. Each CDR3 protein gets one entry after TCRdb re-called the 5' RACE reads with MiXCR. The table lists around 490,000 distinct CDR3 sequences, roughly 5% of them singletons. Sequencing was performed on blood, either unsorted or a sorted T cell fraction (not recorded which). These receptors came from a male donor with ankylosing spondylitis. Each CDR3 is given with its conserved first and last residue.

v_gene	j_gene	CDR3aa
TRBV11-1	TRBJ2-1	CASSLAFGTLGGLGQGADEQFF
TRBV5-1	TRBJ2-1	CASRWLAGTYNEQFF
TRBV12-3/TRBV12-4	TRBJ2-3	CASSPLGTDTQYF
TRBV10-3	TRBJ2-1	CAISEAIQQFF
TRBV20-1	TRBJ2-3	CSAGTGGTDTQYF
TRBV20-1	TRBJ2-1	CSAEGTLAGGHNEQFF
TRBV7-2	TRBJ2-7	CASSGGLTYEQYF
TRBV5-1	TRBJ2-1	CASSLAVAGWEIEQFF
TRBV5-4	TRBJ2-5	CASSLPSVVETQYF
TRBV7-2	TRBJ1-5	CASSRQASQPQHF
TRBV7-9	TRBJ1-5	CASSLGAGGGQPQHF
TRBV5-5	TRBJ2-7	CASILGDSTYEQYF
TRBV5-1	TRBJ2-2	CASSLWGKATGELFF
TRBV7-6	TRBJ1-3	CASSLAQGLNTIYF
TRBV7-2	TRBJ2-5	CASSLEGMYQETQYF
TRBV7-2	TRBJ1-1	CASSLLTGFTEAFF
TRBV4-2	TRBJ2-3	CASSQLRGDTQYF
TRBV12-3/TRBV12-4	TRBJ2-1	CASRQGANEQFF
TRBV14	TRBJ2-7	CASSRFEQYF
TRBV7-2	TRBJ1-2	CASSLLSGPGGYTF
TRBV5-1	TRBJ2-5	CASSFGGSQYF
TRBV13	TRBJ2-1	CASSLGEAFGQFF
TRBV7-2	TRBJ2-7	CASSFTRDTYEQYF
TRBV29-1	TRBJ2-1	CSAPGYYEQFF
TRBV6-6	TRBJ2-1	CASSYRPYNEQFF
TRBV7-9	TRBJ2-1	CASSRGRTFF
TRBV12-3/TRBV12-4	TRBJ1-6	CASSLRDRSYNSPLHF
TRBV3-1	TRBJ1-4	CASSGTGNNEKLFF
TRBV10-3	TRBJ2-6	CAIKPGQGVGGANVLTF
TRBV6-2/TRBV6-3	TRBJ2-7	CASRARGMGAKNEQYF
TRBV5-6	TRBJ2-1	CASSSGVKGRVGEQFF
TRBV4-2	TRBJ1-2	CASSQVGRDSNYGYTF
TRBV5-1	TRBJ2-3	CASSATGTYTDTQYF
TRBV20-1	TRBJ2-7	CSARDRRASHEQYF
TRBV29-1	TRBJ2-4	CSVEDGTEPLIAKNIQYF
TRBV6-1	TRBJ2-3	CASRGNGGGGTDTQYF
TRBV20-1	TRBJ2-7	CSATALLGRDPYEQYF
TRBV9	TRBJ2-5	CASSVAGGAVETQYF
TRBV28	TRBJ2-3	CASSSGTGTDTQYF
TRBV6-1	TRBJ1-5	CASSEGAGWDQPQHF
TRBV5-1	TRBJ2-1	CASSFLAGASGRNEQFF
TRBV20-1	TRBJ2-3	CSARGMGQGQRSDTQYF
TRBV7-2	TRBJ2-5	CASSPGGQGYQETQYF
TRBV3-1	TRBJ2-5	CASSFSLAGGETQYF
TRBV20-1	TRBJ2-7	CSALLRRGEQYF
TRBV29-1	TRBJ2-7	CSVSGTGGYEQYF
TRBV2	TRBJ2-7	CASSADRDAFYEQYF
TRBV6-1	TRBJ1-4	CASSLGQGRAEKLFF
TRBV12-3/TRBV12-4	TRBJ1-1	CASSLWVGAFF
TRBV20-1	TRBJ2-5	CSARAFAGGGWETQYF
TRBV29-1	TRBJ2-5	CSAPDRGGQETQYF
TRBV20-1	TRBJ2-4	CSAVRGVNIQYF
TRBV7-8	TRBJ2-1	CASSPSGAFYNEQFF
TRBV5-1	TRBJ2-2	CASSLVGTRQGGGELFF
TRBV12-3/TRBV12-4	TRBJ2-2	CASSLALDSTNTGELFF
TRBV19	TRBJ1-1	CASRDRGSTEAFF
TRBV5-1	TRBJ2-3	CASSPFGREYSTDTQYF